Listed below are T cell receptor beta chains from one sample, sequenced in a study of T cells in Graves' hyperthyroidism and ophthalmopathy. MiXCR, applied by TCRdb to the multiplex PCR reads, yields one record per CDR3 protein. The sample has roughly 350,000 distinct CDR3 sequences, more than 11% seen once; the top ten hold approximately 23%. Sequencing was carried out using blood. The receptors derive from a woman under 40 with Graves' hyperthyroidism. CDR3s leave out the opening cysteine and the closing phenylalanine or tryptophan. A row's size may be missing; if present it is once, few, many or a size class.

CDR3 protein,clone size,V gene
ASSSDPLSYEQY,few,TRBV5-6
ASSRGGTLRENEQY,many,TRBV7-2
ASSMASGWDQPQH,NA,TRBV7-2
ASSPFVGGTDTQY,few,TRBV11-2
ASSFFKSYTEAF,NA,TRBV12-3/TRBV12-4
SASGPNSYEQY,NA,TRBV20-1
ASRLIPGLAGVHSYNEQF,NA,TRBV12-3/TRBV12-4
ASSPLAGAGNQPQH,many,TRBV7-8
ASSGVLGMLIYEQY,NA,TRBV6-4
ASSPSGGGHTEAF,many,TRBV6-1
SARGRSFTDTQY,many,TRBV20-1
SARDTLGFVGNGELF,NA,TRBV20-1
SAEVGEGRIHEQY,NA,TRBV20-1
ASKTSGTDTQY,NA,TRBV27
ASSFKGVGYT,few,TRBV28
ASSLGEGAYEQY,few,TRBV5-1
ASSLPDTEAF,many,TRBV28
SAGVRDTSV,few,TRBV20-1
ASSYFRLGYNEQF,few,TRBV6-5
SAYTGSAF,many,TRBV20-1
ASKKGTGKKDTEAF,many,TRBV11-2
ASSSLRGPRGRSGEQY,NA,TRBV11-2
ASSPSRDGGAGELF,many,TRBV11-2
SASSLTGGAWAGANVLT,few,TRBV20-1
SVKSQVSSYEQY,few,TRBV29-1
SAIGADSYEQY,few,TRBV20-1
ASSSGDGETQY,NA,TRBV7-2
ASSEGGSFETQY,few,TRBV9
ASNPGRQETQY,NA,TRBV28
ASSEGTLSNQPQH,many,TRBV6-1
ASSRRLAAGGEQF,NA,TRBV7-2
ATSPRTAQEQF,few,TRBV15
ASSLVVDNEQF,NA,TRBV5-1
ASSSQGPSSTDTQY,NA,TRBV6-5
ASRSGGPFTPQY,many,TRBV6-1
ASSEQPNTGELF,NA,TRBV6-1
ASTPRSNPYNEQF,few,TRBV27
ASSLAGQPNEKLF,few,TRBV5-1